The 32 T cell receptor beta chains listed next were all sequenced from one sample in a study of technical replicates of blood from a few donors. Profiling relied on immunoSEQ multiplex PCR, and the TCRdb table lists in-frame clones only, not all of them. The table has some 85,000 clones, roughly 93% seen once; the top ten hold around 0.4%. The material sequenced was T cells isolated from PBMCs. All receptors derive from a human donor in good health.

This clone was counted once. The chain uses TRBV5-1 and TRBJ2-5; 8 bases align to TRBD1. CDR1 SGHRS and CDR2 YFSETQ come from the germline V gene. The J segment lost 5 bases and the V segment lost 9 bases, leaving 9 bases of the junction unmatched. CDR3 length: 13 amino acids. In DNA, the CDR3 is TGCGCCAATCGGACAGGGCGGAGGGAGACCCAGTACTTC. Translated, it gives CANRTGRRETQYF.

CDR3 nucleotide sequence: TGTGCCAGCAGCCGTTCCACCGGGACAGGGAATGAAAAACTGTTTTTT. It codes for CASSRSTGTGNEKLFF. The chain carries TRBV11-1 and TRBJ1-4; 9 bases are a match to TRBD1. V lost 5 bases, J lost 5 bases, and 9 bases stayed unmatched. The CDR3 has 16 amino acids. Germline loops: CDR1 SGHAT, CDR2 FQDESV (reference sequence).

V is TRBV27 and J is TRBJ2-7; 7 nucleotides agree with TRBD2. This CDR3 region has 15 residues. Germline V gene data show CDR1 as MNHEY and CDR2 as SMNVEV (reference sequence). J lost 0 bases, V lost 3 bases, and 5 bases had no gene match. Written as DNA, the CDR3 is TGTGCCAGCAGTTTCAGCGGGGATAGCTCCTACGAGCAGTACTTC. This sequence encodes CASSFSGDSSYEQYF.

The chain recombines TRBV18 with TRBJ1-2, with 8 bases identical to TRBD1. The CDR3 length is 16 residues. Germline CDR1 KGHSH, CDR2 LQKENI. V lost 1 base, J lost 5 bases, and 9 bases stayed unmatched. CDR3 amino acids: CASSPLSLTGGYGYTF. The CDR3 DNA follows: TGTGCCAGCTCACCACTCTCCCTTACAGGGGGGTATGGCTACACCTTC.

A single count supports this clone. The CDR3 here is CAWRGDNNQPQHF. The CDR3, as DNA: TGTGCCTGGAGGGGGGACAACAATCAGCCCCAGCATTTT. The chain carries TRBV30 and TRBJ1-5; D perhaps matches TRBD1 (6 bases). The CDR3 is made up of 13 amino acids. Germline V gene data show CDR1 as GTSNPN and CDR2 as SVGIG (reference sequence). Trimming shortened V by 3 bases and J by 3 bases, and 9 bases separated the two germline ends.

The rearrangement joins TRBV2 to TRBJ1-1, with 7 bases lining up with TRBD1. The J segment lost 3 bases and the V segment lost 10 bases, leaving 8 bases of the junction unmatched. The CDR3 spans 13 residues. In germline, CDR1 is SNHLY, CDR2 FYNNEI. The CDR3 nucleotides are TGTGCCACCCAACCCAGGGGGTACACTGAAGCTTTCTTT. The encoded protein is CATQPRGYTEAFF.

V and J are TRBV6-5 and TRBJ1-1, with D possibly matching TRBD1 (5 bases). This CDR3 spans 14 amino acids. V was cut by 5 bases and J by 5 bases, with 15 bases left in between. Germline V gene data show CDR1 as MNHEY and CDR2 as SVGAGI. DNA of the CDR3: TGTGCCAGCAGTGTCGACCGCGGGGGGACTGAAGCTTTCTTT. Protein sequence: CASSVDRGGTEAFF.

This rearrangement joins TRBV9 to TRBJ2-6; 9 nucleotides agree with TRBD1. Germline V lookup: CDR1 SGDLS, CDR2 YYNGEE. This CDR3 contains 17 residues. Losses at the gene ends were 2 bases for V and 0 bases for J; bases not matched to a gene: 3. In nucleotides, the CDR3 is TGTGCCAGCAGCGTGACAGGGGGGAGCTCTGGGGCCAACGTCCTGACTTTC. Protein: CASSVTGGSSGANVLTF.

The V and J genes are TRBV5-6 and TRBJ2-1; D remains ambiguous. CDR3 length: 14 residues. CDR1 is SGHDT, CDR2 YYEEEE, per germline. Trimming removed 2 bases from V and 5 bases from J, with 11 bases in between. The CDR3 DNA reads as TGTGCCAGCAGCTTATTGACACATAACAATGAGCAGTTCTTC. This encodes CASSLLTHNNEQFF.

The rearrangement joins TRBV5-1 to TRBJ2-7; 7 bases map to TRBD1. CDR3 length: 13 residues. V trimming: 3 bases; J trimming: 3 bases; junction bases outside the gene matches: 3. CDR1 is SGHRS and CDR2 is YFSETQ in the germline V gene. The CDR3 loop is CASSSTGNYEQYF. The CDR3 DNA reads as TGCGCCAGCAGCTCGACAGGGAACTACGAGCAGTACTTC.

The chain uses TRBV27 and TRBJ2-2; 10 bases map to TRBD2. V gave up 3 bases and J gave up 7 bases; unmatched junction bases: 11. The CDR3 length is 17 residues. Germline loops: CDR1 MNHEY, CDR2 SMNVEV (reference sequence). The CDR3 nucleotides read TGTGCCAGCAGTTTGACAACCGGGACTAGCGAGGGCGGGGAGCTGTTTTTT. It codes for CASSLTTGTSEGGELFF.

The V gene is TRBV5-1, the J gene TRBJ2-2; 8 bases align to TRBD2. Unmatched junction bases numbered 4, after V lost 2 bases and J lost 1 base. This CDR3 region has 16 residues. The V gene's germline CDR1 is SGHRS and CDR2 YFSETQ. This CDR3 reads CASSFTSGLNTGELFF. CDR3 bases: TGCGCCAGCAGCTTTACTAGCGGATTGAACACCGGGGAGCTGTTTTTT. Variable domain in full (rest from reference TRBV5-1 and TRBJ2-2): KAGVTQTPRYLIKTRGQQVTLSCSPISGHRSVSWYQQTPGQGLQFLFEYFSETQRNKGNFPGRFSGRQFSNSRSEMNVSTLELGDSALYLCASSFTSGLNTGELFFGEGSRLTVL.

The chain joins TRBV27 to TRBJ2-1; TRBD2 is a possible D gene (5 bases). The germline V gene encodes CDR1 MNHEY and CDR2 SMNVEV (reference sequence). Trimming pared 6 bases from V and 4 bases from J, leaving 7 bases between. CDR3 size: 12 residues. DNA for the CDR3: TGTGCCAGCAGGAGCGGATACAATGAGCAGTTCTTC. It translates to CASRSGYNEQFF.

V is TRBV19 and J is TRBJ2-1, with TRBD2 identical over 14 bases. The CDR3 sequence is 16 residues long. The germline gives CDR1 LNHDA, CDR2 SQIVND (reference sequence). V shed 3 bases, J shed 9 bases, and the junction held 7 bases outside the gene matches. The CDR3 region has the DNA TGTGCCAGTAGTATGCGACTAGCGGGAGGGCTGGGTGAGCAGTTCTTC. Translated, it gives CASSMRLAGGLGEQFF.

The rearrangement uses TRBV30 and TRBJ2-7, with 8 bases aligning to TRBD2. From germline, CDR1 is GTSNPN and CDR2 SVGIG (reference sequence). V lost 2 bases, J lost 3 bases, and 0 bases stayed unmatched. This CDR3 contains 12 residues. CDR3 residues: CAWSLAGYEQYF. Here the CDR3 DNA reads TGTGCCTGGAGTCTAGCGGGCTACGAGCAGTACTTC. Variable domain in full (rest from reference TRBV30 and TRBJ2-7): SQTIHQWPATLVQPVGSPLSLECTVEGTSNPNLYWYRQAAGRGLQLLFYSVGIGQISSEVPQNLSASRPQDRQFILSSKKLLLSDSGFYLCAWSLAGYEQYFGPGTRLTVT.

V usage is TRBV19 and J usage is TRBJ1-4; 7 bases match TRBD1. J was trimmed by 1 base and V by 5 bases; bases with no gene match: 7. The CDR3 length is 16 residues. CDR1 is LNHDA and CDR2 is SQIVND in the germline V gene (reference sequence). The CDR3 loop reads CASSVQGLRTNEKLFF. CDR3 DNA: TGTGCCAGTAGTGTACAGGGGTTGAGAACTAATGAAAAACTGTTTTTT.

The CDR3 region has the DNA TGTGCCAGCAGCTTAGAGGGGGACACCTCCTACAATGAGCAGTTCTTC. Protein product: CASSLEGDTSYNEQFF. The chain links TRBV7-3 to TRBJ2-1; TRBD1 is a possible D gene (6 bases). This CDR3 is 16 amino acids long. Trimming removed 2 bases from V and 0 bases from J, with 11 bases in between. Germline V CDR1 and CDR2: SGHTA, FQGTGA. Full variable domain (remainder filled in from reference TRBV7-3 and TRBJ2-1): GAGVSQTPSNKVTEKGKYVELRCDPISGHTALYWYRQSLGQGPEFLIYFQGTGAADDSGLPNDRFFAVRPEGSVSTLKIQRTERGDSAVYLCASSLEGDTSYNEQFFGPGTRLTVL.

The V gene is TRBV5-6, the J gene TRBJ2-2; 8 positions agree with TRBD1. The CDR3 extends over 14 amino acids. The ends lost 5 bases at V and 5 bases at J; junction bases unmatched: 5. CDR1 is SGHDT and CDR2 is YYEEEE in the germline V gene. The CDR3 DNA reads TGTGCCAGCAGGGGGACAGGACAGACCGGGGAGCTGTTTTTT. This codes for CASRGTGQTGELFF.

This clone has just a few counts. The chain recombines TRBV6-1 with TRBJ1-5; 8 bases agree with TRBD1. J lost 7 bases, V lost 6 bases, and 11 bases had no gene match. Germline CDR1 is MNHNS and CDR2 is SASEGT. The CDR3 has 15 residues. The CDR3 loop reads CASSGEQGAQQPQHF. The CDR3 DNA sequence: TGTGCCAGCAGCGGGGAGCAGGGGGCCCAACAGCCCCAGCATTTT.

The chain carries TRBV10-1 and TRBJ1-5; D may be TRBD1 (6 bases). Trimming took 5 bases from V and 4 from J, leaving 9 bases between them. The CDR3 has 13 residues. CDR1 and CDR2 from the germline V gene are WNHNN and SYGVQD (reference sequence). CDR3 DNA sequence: TGCGCCAGCAGTTCAACAGGGAATCAGCCCCAGCATTTT. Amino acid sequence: CASSSTGNQPQHF.

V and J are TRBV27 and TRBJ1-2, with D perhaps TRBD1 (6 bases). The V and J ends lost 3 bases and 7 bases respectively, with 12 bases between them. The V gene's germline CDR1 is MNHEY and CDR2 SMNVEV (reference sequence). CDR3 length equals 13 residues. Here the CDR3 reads CASSLHRAAGYTF. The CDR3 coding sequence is TGTGCCAGCAGTTTGCACAGGGCGGCTGGCTACACCTTC.

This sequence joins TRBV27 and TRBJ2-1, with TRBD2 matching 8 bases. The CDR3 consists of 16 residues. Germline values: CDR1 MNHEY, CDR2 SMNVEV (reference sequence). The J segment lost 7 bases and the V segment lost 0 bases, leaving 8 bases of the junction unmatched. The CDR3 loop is CASSLSIVAGNNEQFF. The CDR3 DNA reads TGTGCCAGCAGTTTATCGATAGTAGCGGGGAATAATGAGCAGTTCTTC.

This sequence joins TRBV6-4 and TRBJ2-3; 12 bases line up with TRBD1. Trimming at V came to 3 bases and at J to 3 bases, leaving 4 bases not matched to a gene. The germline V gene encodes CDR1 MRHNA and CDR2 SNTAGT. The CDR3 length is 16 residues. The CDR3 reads CASSEGTGGATDTQYF. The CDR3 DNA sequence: TGTGCCAGCAGTGAAGGGACAGGGGGCGCGACAGATACGCAGTATTTT.

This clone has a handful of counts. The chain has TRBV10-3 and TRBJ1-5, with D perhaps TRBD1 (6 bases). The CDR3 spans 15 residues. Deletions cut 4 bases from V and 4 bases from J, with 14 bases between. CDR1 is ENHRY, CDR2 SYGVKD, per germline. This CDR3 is CAISVTGTWNQPQHF. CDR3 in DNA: TGTGCCATCAGTGTTACCGGGACATGGAATCAGCCCCAGCATTTT.

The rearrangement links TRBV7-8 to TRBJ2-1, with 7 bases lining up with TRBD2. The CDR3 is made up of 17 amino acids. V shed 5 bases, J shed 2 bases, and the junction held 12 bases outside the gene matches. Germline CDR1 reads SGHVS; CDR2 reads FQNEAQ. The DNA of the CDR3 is TGTGCCAGCAGCCTCGTGGGAGGGCCTCGGGCCTACAATGAGCAGTTCTTC. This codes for CASSLVGGPRAYNEQFF. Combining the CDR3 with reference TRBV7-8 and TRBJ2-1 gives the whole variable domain GAGVSQSPRYKVAKRGQDVALRCDPISGHVSLFWYQQALGQGPEFLTYFQNEAQLDKSGLPSDRFFAERPEGSVSTLKIQRTQQEDSAVYLCASSLVGGPRAYNEQFFGPGTRLTVL.

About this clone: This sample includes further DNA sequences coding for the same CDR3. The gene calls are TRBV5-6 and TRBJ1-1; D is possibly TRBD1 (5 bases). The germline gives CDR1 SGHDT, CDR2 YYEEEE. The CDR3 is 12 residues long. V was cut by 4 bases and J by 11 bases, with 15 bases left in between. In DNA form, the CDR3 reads TGTGCCAGCAGCCCGGATGCGGGGCTCGCTTTCTTT. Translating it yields CASSPDAGLAFF.

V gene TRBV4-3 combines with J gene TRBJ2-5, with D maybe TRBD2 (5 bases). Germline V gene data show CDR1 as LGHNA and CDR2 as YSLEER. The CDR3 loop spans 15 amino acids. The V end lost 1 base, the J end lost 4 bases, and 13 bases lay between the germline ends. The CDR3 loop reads CASSQVWVEGETQYF. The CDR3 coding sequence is TGCGCCAGCAGCCAAGTTTGGGTAGAGGGAGAGACCCAGTACTTC.

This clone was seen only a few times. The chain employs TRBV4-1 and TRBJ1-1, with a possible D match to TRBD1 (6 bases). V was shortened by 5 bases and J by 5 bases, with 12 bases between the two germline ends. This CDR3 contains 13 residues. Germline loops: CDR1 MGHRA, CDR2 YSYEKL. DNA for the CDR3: TGCGCCAGCAGCTCAAAGGGGGGGACTGAAGCTTTCTTT. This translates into CASSSKGGTEAFF.

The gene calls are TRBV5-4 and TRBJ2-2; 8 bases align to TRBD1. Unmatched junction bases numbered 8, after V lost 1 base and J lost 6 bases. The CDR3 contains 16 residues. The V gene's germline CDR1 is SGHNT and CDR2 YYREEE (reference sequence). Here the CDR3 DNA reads TGTGCCAGCAGCTTGTCGCGGACAGGGTTACCCGGGGAGCTGTTTTTT. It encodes CASSLSRTGLPGELFF.

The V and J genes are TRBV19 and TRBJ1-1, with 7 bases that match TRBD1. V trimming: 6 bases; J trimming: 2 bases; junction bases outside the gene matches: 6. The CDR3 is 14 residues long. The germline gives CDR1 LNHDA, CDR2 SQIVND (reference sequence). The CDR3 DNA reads TGTGCCAGTAGGATCACAGGGGAAAACACTGAAGCTTTCTTT. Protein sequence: CASRITGENTEAFF.

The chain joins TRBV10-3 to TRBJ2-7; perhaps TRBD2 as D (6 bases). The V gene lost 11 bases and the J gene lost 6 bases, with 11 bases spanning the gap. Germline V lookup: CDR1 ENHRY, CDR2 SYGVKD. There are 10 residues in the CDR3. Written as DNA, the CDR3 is TGTGCCGCTGGAGGGGTCGAGCAGTACTTC. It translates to CAAGGVEQYF.

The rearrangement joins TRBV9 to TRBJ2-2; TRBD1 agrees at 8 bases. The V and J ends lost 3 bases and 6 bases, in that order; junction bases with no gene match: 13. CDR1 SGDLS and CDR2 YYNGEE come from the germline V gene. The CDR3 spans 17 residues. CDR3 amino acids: CASSGSPGGGIAGELFF. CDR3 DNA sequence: TGTGCCAGCAGCGGAAGTCCAGGGGGCGGAATCGCCGGGGAGCTGTTTTTT. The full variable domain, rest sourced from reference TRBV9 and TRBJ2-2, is DSGVTQTPKHLITATGQRVTLRCSPRSGDLSVYWYQQSLDQGLQFLIQYYNGEERAKGNILERFSAQQFPDLHSELNLSSLELGDSALYFCASSGSPGGGIAGELFFGEGSRLTVL.